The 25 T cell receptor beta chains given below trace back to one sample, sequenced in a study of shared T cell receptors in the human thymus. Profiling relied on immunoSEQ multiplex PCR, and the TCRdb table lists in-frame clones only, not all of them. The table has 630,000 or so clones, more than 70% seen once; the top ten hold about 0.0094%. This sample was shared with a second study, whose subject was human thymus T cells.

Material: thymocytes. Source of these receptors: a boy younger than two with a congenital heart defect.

The CDR3 sequence is CASSLDGASTDTQYF. CDR3 coding DNA: TGTGCCAGCAGCTTGGATGGAGCCAGCACAGATACGCAGTATTTT. This chain connects TRBV5-4 to TRBJ2-3, with D unclear. CDR1 is SGHNT and CDR2 is YYREEE in the germline V gene (reference sequence). This CDR3 contains 15 residues. V lost 0 bases, J lost 0 bases, and 8 bases lay in between.

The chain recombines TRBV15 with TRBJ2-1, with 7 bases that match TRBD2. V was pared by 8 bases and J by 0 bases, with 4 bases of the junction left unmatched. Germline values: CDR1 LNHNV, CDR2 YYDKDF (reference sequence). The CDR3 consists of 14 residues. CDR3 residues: CATSRGVSYNEQFF. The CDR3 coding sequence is TGTGCCACCTCCCGGGGGGTCTCCTACAATGAGCAGTTCTTC.

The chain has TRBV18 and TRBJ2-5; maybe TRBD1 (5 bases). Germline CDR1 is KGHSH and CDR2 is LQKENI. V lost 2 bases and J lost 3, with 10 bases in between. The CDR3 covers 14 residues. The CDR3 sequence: CASSPETVEETQYF. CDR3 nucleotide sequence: TGTGCCAGCTCACCAGAGACAGTTGAAGAGACCCAGTACTTC. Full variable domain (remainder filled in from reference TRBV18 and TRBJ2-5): NAGVMQNPRHLVRRRGQEARLRCSPMKGHSHVYWYRQLPEEGLKFMVYLQKENIIDESGMPKERFSAEFPKEGPSILRIQQVVRGDSAAYFCASSPETVEETQYFGPGTRLLVL.

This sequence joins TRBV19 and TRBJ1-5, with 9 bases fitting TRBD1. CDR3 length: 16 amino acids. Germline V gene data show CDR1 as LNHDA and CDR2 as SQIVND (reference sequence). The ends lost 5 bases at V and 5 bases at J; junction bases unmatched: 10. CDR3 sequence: CASSVTGTGLDQPQHF. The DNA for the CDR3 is TGTGCCAGTAGTGTAACCGGGACAGGGTTAGATCAGCCCCAGCATTTT.

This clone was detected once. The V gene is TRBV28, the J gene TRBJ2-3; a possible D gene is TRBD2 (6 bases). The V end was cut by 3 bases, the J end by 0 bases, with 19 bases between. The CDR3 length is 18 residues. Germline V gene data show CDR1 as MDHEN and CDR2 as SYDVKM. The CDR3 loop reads CASSFIDLGGISTDTQYF. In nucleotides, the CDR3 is TGTGCCAGCAGTTTTATCGACCTTGGGGGGATTAGCACAGATACGCAGTATTTT. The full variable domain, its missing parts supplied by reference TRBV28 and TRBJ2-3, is DVKVTQSSRYLVKRTGEKVFLECVQDMDHENMFWYRQDPGLGLRLIYFSYDVKMKEKGDIPEGYSVSREKKERFSLILESASTNQTSMYLCASSFIDLGGISTDTQYFGPGTRLTVL.

CDR3 amino acids: CASRSGGTDSNQPQHF. Written as DNA, the CDR3 is TGTGCCAGCAGATCCGGAGGGACGGATAGCAATCAGCCCCAGCATTTT. This chain links TRBV27 with TRBJ1-5; possibly TRBD1 for D (5 bases). This CDR3 has 16 residues. Germline assignment: CDR1 MNHEY and CDR2 SMNVEV (reference sequence). Trimming removed 6 bases at V and 0 bases at J, with 15 bases between.

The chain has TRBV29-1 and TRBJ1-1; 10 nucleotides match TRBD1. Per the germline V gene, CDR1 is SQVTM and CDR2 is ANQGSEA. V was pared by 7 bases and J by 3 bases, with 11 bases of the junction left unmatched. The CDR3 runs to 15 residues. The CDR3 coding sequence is TGCAGCGCCCAACCGGGACAGGGGATCGACACTGAAGCTTTCTTT. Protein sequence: CSAQPGQGIDTEAFF.

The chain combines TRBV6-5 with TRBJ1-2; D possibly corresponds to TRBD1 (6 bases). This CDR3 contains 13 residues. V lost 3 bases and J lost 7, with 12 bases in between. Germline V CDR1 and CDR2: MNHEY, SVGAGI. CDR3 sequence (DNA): TGTGCCAGCAGTTATCCCGGGACAAGTGGCTACACCTTC. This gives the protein CASSYPGTSGYTF.

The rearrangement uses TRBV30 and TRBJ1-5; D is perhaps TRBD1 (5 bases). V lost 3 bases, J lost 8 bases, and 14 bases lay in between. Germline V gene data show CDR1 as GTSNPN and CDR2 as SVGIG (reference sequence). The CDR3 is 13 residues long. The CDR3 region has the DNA TGTGCCTGGAGAGAAAAGGGACTCGAGCCCCAGCATTTT. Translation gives CAWREKGLEPQHF.

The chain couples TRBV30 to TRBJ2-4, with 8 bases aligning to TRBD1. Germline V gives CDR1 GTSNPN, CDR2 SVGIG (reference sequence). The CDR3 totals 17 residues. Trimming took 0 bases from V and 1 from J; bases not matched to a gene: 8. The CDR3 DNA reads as TGTGCCTGGAGTGTATCGGACAGGGTGTATGCCAAAAACATTCAGTACTTC. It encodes CAWSVSDRVYAKNIQYF. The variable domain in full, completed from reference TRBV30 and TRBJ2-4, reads SQTIHQWPATLVQPVGSPLSLECTVEGTSNPNLYWYRQAAGRGLQLLFYSVGIGQISSEVPQNLSASRPQDRQFILSSKKLLLSDSGFYLCAWSVSDRVYAKNIQYFGAGTRLSVL.

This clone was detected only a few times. CDR3 loop: CASSFGTGDGYTF. In DNA form, the CDR3 reads TGTGCCAGCAGCTTTGGGACAGGGGATGGCTACACCTTC. The chain is built from TRBV5-4 and TRBJ1-2, with TRBD1 identical over 10 bases. V lost 2 bases, J lost 6 bases, and 1 base stayed unmatched. Germline CDR1 reads SGHNT; CDR2 reads YYREEE (reference sequence). CDR3 length: 13 residues.

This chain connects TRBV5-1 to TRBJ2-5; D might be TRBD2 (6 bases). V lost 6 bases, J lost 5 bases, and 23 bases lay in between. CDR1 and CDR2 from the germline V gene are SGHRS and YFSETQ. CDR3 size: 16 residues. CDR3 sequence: CASTAQRVEGWETQYF. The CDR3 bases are TGCGCCAGCACCGCTCAGCGGGTGGAAGGGTGGGAGACCCAGTACTTC.

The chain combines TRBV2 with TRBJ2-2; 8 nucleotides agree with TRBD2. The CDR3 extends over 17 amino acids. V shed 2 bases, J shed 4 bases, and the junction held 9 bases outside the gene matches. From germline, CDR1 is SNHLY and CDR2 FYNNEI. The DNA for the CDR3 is TGTGCCAGCAGTGAATGGACGGGGGGGCGGGCCACCGGGGAGCTGTTTTTT. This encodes CASSEWTGGRATGELFF.

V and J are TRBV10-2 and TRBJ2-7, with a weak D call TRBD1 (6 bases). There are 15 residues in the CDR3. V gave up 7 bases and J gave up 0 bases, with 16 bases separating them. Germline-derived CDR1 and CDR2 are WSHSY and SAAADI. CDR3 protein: CASNEDRLNSYEQYF. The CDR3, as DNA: TGCGCCAGCAACGAAGACAGGCTCAACTCCTACGAGCAGTACTTC.

CDR3 DNA sequence: TGTGCCAGCAGCTTAGCAGGAGGACTAGCGGGATTCACAGATACGCAGTATTTT. Its protein is CASSLAGGLAGFTDTQYF. J is TRBJ2-3 and V is TRBV7-6; 12 bases line up with TRBD2. Germline-derived CDR1 and CDR2 are SGHVS and FNYEAQ. CDR3 length: 18 amino acids. Trimming at V came to 0 bases and at J to 2 bases, leaving 6 bases not matched to a gene.

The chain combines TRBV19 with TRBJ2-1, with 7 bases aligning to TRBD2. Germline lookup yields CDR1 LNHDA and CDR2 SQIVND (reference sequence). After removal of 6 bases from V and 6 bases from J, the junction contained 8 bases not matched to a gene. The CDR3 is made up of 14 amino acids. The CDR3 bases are TGTGCCAGTAGGGTAAGGGAGCGGGGCAATGAGCAGTTCTTC. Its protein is CASRVRERGNEQFF.

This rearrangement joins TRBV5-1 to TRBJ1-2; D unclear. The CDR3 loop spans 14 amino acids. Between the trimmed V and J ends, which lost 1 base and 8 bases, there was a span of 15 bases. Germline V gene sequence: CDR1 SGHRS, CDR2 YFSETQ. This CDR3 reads CASSLNYGLFGYTF. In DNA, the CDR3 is TGCGCCAGCAGCTTGAACTACGGCCTATTCGGCTACACCTTC.

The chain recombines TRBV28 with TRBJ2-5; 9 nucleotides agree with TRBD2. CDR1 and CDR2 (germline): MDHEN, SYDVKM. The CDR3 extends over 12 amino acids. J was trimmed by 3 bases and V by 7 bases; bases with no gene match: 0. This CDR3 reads CASTSGEETQYF. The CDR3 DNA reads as TGTGCCAGCACTAGCGGGGAAGAGACCCAGTACTTC.

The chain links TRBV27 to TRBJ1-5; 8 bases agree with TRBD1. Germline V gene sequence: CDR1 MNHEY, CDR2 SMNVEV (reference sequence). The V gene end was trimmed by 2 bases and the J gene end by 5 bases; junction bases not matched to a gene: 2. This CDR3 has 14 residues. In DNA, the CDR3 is TGTGCCAGCAGTTTAGGGGGACAGGATCAGCCCCAGCATTTT. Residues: CASSLGGQDQPQHF.

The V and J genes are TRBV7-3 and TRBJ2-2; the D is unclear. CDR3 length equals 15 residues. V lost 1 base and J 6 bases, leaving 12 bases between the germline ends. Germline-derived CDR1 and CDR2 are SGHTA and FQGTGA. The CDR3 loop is CASSLSPGRSGELFF. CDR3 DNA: TGTGCCAGCAGCTTAAGTCCGGGTCGATCCGGGGAGCTGTTTTTT.

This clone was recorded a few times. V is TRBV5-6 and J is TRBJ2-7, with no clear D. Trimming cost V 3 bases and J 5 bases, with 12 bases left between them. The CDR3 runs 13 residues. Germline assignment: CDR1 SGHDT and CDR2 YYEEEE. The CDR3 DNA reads TGTGCCAGCAGCTCTCCTAGGAAAAACGAGCAGTACTTC. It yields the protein CASSSPRKNEQYF. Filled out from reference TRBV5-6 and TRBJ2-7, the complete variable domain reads DAGVTQSPTHLIKTRGQQVTLRCSPKSGHDTVSWYQQALGQGPQFIFQYYEEEERQRGNFPDRFSGHQFPNYSSELNVNALLLGDSALYLCASSSPRKNEQYFGPGTRLTVT.

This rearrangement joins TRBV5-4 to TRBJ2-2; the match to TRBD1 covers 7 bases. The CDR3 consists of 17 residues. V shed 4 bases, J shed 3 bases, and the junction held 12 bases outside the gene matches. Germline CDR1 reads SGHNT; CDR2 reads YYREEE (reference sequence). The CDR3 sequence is CASSPVSGTVDTGELFF. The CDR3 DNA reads TGTGCCAGCAGCCCCGTTTCCGGGACAGTGGACACCGGGGAGCTGTTTTTT.

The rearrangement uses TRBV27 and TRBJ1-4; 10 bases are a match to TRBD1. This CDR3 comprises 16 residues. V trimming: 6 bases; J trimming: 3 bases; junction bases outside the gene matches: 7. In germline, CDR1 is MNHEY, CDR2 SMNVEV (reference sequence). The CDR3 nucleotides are TGTGCCAGCAGACCGGACAGGGGGAAGTCTAATGAAAAACTGTTTTTT. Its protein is CASRPDRGKSNEKLFF. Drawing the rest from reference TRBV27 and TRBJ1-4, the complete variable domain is EAQVTQNPRYLITVTGKKLTVTCSQNMNHEYMSWYRQDPGLGLRQIYYSMNVEVTDKGDVPEGYKVSRKEKRNFPLILESPSPNQTSLYFCASRPDRGKSNEKLFFGSGTQLSVL.

DNA of the CDR3: TGTGCCAGCTCACCCAAAACGGGAGCCATTGGGAATGAGCAGTTCTTC. Protein product: CASSPKTGAIGNEQFF. V and J are TRBV18 and TRBJ2-1; possible D gene TRBD2, 6 bases. The CDR3 covers 16 residues. V lost 3 bases and J 7 bases, leaving 19 bases between the germline ends. CDR1 is KGHSH and CDR2 is LQKENI in the germline V gene.

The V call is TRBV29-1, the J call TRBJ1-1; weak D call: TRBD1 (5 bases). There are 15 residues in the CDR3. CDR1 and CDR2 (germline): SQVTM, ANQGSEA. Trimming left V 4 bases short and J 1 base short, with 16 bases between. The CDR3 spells CSVARVGLPNTEAFF. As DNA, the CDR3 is TGCAGCGTTGCCCGGGTGGGACTTCCGAACACTGAAGCTTTCTTT.